This note documents a single TCR beta chain sequence. The antigen remains unidentified. Generated by immunoSEQ multiplex PCR, the TCRdb table keeps only in-frame clones and is missing some. This table has 98,000 or so clones, approximately 94% appearing once. This sample stems from a study of OX40 agonist ivuxolimab in advanced cancers. Study outcomes and limitations: No antigen was identified for the clonally expanded peripheral T cells. Blood T cells, both CD4+ and CD8+, expanded clonally by week 6 at 0.1 to 3.0 mg/kg.

With V trimmed by 3 bases and J by 1 base, 2 bases remained unmatched. The V gene's germline CDR1 is SGHTA and CDR2 FQGNSA. The CDR3 sequence is 16 residues long. The source was CD4+ or CD8+ T cells sorted from blood, collected in a trial of the OX40 agonist ivuxolimab. The V call is TRBV7-2, the J call TRBJ2-2; 10 nucleotides match TRBD2. The clonotype was recovered from an adult with an advanced solid tumor such as melanoma, head and neck, liver or kidney cancer. CDR3 sequence (DNA): TGTGCCAGCAGCTTCAGACTAGCGGGGAACACCGGGGAGCTGTTTTTT. Residues: CASSFRLAGNTGELFF.